What follows are 25 T cell receptor beta chains derived from one specimen sequenced in a study of T cells in Graves' hyperthyroidism and ophthalmopathy. RNA transcripts were the template for amplifying TCR beta CDR3 regions. Primed by the HTBI set, a first-round RT-PCR was run on the TCR CDR3. TCRdb reanalysed the multiplex PCR reads using MiXCR and keeps one entry per CDR3 protein. This table holds 300,000 to 400,000 distinct CDR3 sequences, around 13% found once. Sequenced material: blood. These receptors were obtained from a woman aged 25 to 39 with Graves' hyperthyroidism.

This clonotype was detected a few times. The chain is built from TRBV18 and TRBJ1-5; unclear D gene. Germline V gene data show CDR1 as KGHSH and CDR2 as LQKENI. This CDR3 is built from 16 residues. V lost 4 bases, J lost 4 bases, and 17 bases lay in between. As DNA, the CDR3 is TGTGCCAGCTCACTCTCCGGACCTAACTCAAATCAGCCCCAGCATTTT. Its translation is CASSLSGPNSNQPQHF.

J is TRBJ2-6 and V is TRBV6-5, with D unclear. The CDR3 is made up of 15 amino acids. The V end lost 6 bases, the J end lost 2 bases, and 11 bases lay between the germline ends. In germline, CDR1 is MNHEY, CDR2 SVGAGI. The CDR3 sequence: CASSKTETGANVLTF. The CDR3 nucleotides read TGTGCCAGCAGCAAGACCGAGACTGGGGCCAACGTCCTGACTTTC.

This clonotype was picked up a small number of times. This chain joins TRBV9 and TRBJ2-2; D perhaps matches TRBD1 (5 bases). Germline V gene data show CDR1 as SGDLS and CDR2 as YYNGEE. Trimming pared 3 bases from V and 3 bases from J, leaving 15 bases between. The CDR3 spans 16 residues. CDR3 amino acids: CASSANQGWDTGELFF. CDR3 DNA: TGTGCCAGCAGCGCAAACCAGGGATGGGACACCGGGGAGCTGTTTTTT.

The chain is built from TRBV20-1 and TRBJ2-7; 7 bases fit TRBD1. Germline V gene sequence: CDR1 DFQATT, CDR2 SNEGSKA (reference sequence). This CDR3 has 13 residues. Trimming took 6 bases from V and 2 from J; bases not matched to a gene: 7. The DNA of the CDR3 is TGCAGTGCAGGGGACAGAAGGACCTACGAGCAGTACTTC. This translates into CSAGDRRTYEQYF.

In its sample, this clonotype was seen a few times. This rearrangement joins TRBV7-6 to TRBJ2-7; 9 bases are shared with TRBD1. V shed 5 bases and J 5 bases; nucleotides not matched to a gene: 7. Germline V gene data show CDR1 as SGHVS and CDR2 as FNYEAQ. The length of the CDR3 is 14 residues. The CDR3: CASSLQGANHEQYF. DNA for the CDR3: TGTGCCAGCAGCCTACAGGGGGCTAACCACGAGCAGTACTTC. The complete variable domain, with remaining parts taken from reference TRBV7-6 and TRBJ2-7, reads GAGVSQSPRYKVTKRGQDVALRCDPISGHVSLYWYRQALGQGPEFLTYFNYEAQQDKSGLPNDRFSAERPEGSISTLTIQRTEQRDSAMYRCASSLQGANHEQYFGPGTRLTVT.

The table lists this clonotype with a few counts. J is TRBJ1-1 and V is TRBV29-1, with D uncertain. The CDR3 runs to 16 residues. The V gene lost 1 base and the J gene lost 0 bases, with 15 bases spanning the gap. Germline V lookup: CDR1 SQVTM, CDR2 ANQGSEA. The chain's CDR3 is CSVEASKREVNTEAFF. The CDR3 DNA sequence: TGCAGCGTTGAAGCTTCAAAAAGGGAGGTGAACACTGAAGCTTTCTTT.

This clonotype came up many times. This sequence joins TRBV12-3 or TRBV12-4 and TRBJ2-7; a possible D gene is TRBD2 (6 bases). V was trimmed by 2 bases and J by 6 bases, leaving 11 bases between them. The CDR3 runs 13 residues. CDR3 coding DNA: TGTGCCAGCAGTTTATTGGGGGGTGGCGAGCAGTACTTC. Protein: CASSLLGGGEQYF.

This clonotype was counted ten times or more. The chain uses TRBV12-3 or TRBV12-4 and TRBJ1-3; TRBD1 might be the D (6 bases). CDR3 size: 16 residues. V lost 3 bases and J 6 bases, leaving 18 bases between the germline ends. The CDR3 nucleotides are TGTGCCAGCAGTTTCCTGCTCAGGGGAAAGGAAAACACCATATATTTT. As protein: CASSFLLRGKENTIYF.

For this clonotype: A much larger clone is a single base away; this may be a read error. The chain links TRBV7-3 to TRBJ2-5; no clear D. The V end was cut by 6 bases, the J end by 10 bases, with 9 bases between. Germline CDR1 reads SGHTA; CDR2 reads FQGTGA. The CDR3 runs to 10 residues. CDR3 in amino acids: CASSKRNQYF. CDR3 in DNA: TGTGCCAGCAGTAAGAGAAACCAGTACTTC.

This clonotype was seen a handful of times. The V and J genes are TRBV6-1 and TRBJ2-5; D unclear. Deletions cut 7 bases from V and 0 bases from J, with 12 bases between. The CDR3 length is 14 residues. Germline V gives CDR1 MNHNS, CDR2 SASEGT. The CDR3 loop is CASTFNLNQETQYF. For the CDR3, the DNA is TGTGCCAGCACTTTCAATCTGAACCAAGAGACCCAGTACTTC.

There are a few counts of this clonotype. The V and J genes are TRBV29-1 and TRBJ2-1, with a tentative D call TRBD1 (6 bases). CDR1 is SQVTM, CDR2 ANQGSEA, per germline. The CDR3 spans 14 residues. V lost 0 bases and J 4 bases, leaving 10 bases between the germline ends. The CDR3 DNA follows: TGCAGCGTTGAAGATCTACAGGGATACAATGAGCAGTTCTTC. It codes for CSVEDLQGYNEQFF.

The table lists this clonotype with many counts. This rearrangement joins TRBV2 to TRBJ1-4; D unclear. The CDR3 contains 12 residues. Germline V gene lookup returns CDR1 SNHLY and CDR2 FYNNEI. Trimming shortened V by 7 bases and J by 8 bases, and 11 bases separated the two germline ends. CDR3 residues: CASTIDQEKLFF. CDR3 nucleotide sequence: TGTGCCAGCACGATCGACCAGGAAAAACTGTTTTTT.

In this sample, this clonotype turned up many times. The CDR3 region has the DNA TGCAGTGCTCCGAAACCGAGCGGGAGTGGGTACGAGCAGTACTTC. Translation: CSAPKPSGSGYEQYF. V gene TRBV20-1 combines with J gene TRBJ2-7; TRBD2 agrees at 8 bases. This CDR3 region has 15 residues. The germline CDR1 and CDR2 sequences are DFQATT and SNEGSKA (reference sequence). V dropped 5 bases and J dropped 4; count of bases not matched to a gene: 13.

The genes are TRBV5-1 and TRBJ1-2, with 7 bases identical to TRBD1. J gave up 2 bases and V 3 bases, and 10 bases lay outside the gene matches. Germline CDR1 and CDR2: SGHRS and YFSETQ. This CDR3 spans 16 amino acids. The CDR3 sequence is CASSSLQQGLNYGYTF. In DNA form, the CDR3 reads TGCGCCAGCAGCTCTCTTCAACAGGGGCTCAACTATGGCTACACCTTC.

Comment on this clonotype: A much larger clone differs by one base, so this may be a read error. CDR3 amino acids: CSVRQGNYGYTF. In nucleotides, the CDR3 is TGCAGCGTCCGACAGGGAAACTATGGCTACACCTTC. The chain joins TRBV29-1 to TRBJ1-2; 7 bases map to TRBD1. CDR1 and CDR2 (germline): SQVTM, ANQGSEA. The CDR3 has 12 residues. Trimming at V came to 6 bases and at J to 2 bases, leaving 3 bases not matched to a gene.

This clonotype was recorded a few times. V is TRBV29-1 and J is TRBJ1-1; unclear D gene. The V gene lost 4 bases and the J gene lost 1 base, with 13 bases spanning the gap. The CDR3 loop spans 14 amino acids. Germline V gene data show CDR1 as SQVTM and CDR2 as ANQGSEA. CDR3 sequence: CSVVLGRANTEAFF. The CDR3 nucleotides are TGCAGCGTTGTGCTGGGGAGGGCGAACACTGAAGCTTTCTTT.

Of note for this clonotype: This clone may be a read error of a much larger clone one base away. The CDR3 nucleotides are TGTGCCAGCAGTTTGGGGGGGGTGACGAACACCGGGGAGCTGTTTTTT. This translates into CASSLGGVTNTGELFF. The V call is TRBV24-1, the J call TRBJ2-2; 7 nucleotides line up with TRBD2. The V gene's germline CDR1 is KGHDR and CDR2 SFDVKD. CDR3 length: 16 amino acids.

There are a few counts of this clonotype. This sequence joins TRBV4-2 and TRBJ1-2; 7 bases are a match to TRBD1. V lost 0 bases, J lost 5 bases, and 3 bases stayed unmatched. The CDR3 is 14 residues long. Germline V gene sequence: CDR1 LGHNA, CDR2 YNFKEQ. The CDR3 is CASSQEPGGYGYTF. The CDR3 bases are TGTGCCAGCAGCCAAGAGCCAGGGGGTTATGGCTACACCTTC.

This clonotype showed up many times. The chain has TRBV6-2 or TRBV6-3 and TRBJ2-1; no firm D call. Germline lookup yields CDR1 MNHEY and CDR2 SVGEGT. Trimming pared 8 bases from V and 0 bases from J, leaving 2 bases between. The CDR3 covers 11 residues. CDR3 region: CASRSYNEQFF. CDR3 DNA: TGTGCCAGCCGCTCCTACAATGAGCAGTTCTTC.

As to this clonotype: At one of its ends the junction is not consistent with the germline gene, which may arise from a read error. This chain uses TRBV12-3 or TRBV12-4 with TRBJ2-2, with 8 positions matching TRBD1. There are 15 residues in the CDR3. In DNA form, the CDR3 reads TGTGCCAGCAGCACTCACAGGGGGGACACCGGGGAGCCGTTTTTT. Protein sequence: CASSTHRGDTGEPFF.

The DNA of the CDR3 is TGTGCCACCAGTGATCCAACTAGCGGGAGAGGTACAGATACGCAGTATTTT. It is translated as CATSDPTSGRGTDTQYF. J is TRBJ2-3 and V is TRBV24-1; 11 bases are shared with TRBD2. Germline CDR1 is KGHDR and CDR2 is SFDVKD. The trim removed 3 bases at V and 3 bases at J, leaving 7 bases unmatched. The CDR3 contains 17 residues.

Many counts were recorded for this clonotype. This rearrangement joins TRBV3-1 to TRBJ2-7; D ambiguous. The CDR3 runs to 11 residues. Germline V lookup: CDR1 LGHDT, CDR2 YNNKEL (reference sequence). Deletions cut 2 bases from V and 5 bases from J, with 4 bases between. The DNA of the CDR3 is TGTGCCAGCAGCCAATACGACGAGCAGTACTTC. Translation gives CASSQYDEQYF.

The gene calls are TRBV27 and TRBJ2-3, with D possibly TRBD2 on 5 matching bases. Germline CDR1 MNHEY, CDR2 SMNVEV (reference sequence). V was shortened by 8 bases and J by 3 bases, with 9 bases between the two germline ends. CDR3 length: 12 residues. The CDR3 here is CASPLATDTQYF. In DNA, the CDR3 is TGTGCCAGCCCTCTAGCTACAGATACGCAGTATTTT.

This clonotype was recorded at least ten times. The rearrangement joins TRBV6-5 to TRBJ2-7, with a tentative D call TRBD2 (6 bases). The CDR3 has 14 amino acids. From germline, CDR1 is MNHEY and CDR2 SVGAGI. Trimming removed 2 bases from V and 4 bases from J, with 12 bases in between. The CDR3 nucleotides are TGTGCCAGCAGTTACGGGACTGGTATTTACGAGCAGTACTTC. It codes for CASSYGTGIYEQYF.

This clonotype was found a few times. The chain carries TRBV7-9 and TRBJ1-2, with D tentatively TRBD1 (5 bases). The CDR3 loop spans 14 amino acids. V lost 4 bases to trimming and J lost 8 bases, with 17 bases between them. Germline loops: CDR1 SEHNR, CDR2 FQNEAQ (reference sequence). The chain's CDR3 is CASSSPGPGRGYTF. CDR3 nucleotide sequence: TGTGCCAGCAGCTCCCCGGGACCAGGGAGGGGCTACACCTTC.